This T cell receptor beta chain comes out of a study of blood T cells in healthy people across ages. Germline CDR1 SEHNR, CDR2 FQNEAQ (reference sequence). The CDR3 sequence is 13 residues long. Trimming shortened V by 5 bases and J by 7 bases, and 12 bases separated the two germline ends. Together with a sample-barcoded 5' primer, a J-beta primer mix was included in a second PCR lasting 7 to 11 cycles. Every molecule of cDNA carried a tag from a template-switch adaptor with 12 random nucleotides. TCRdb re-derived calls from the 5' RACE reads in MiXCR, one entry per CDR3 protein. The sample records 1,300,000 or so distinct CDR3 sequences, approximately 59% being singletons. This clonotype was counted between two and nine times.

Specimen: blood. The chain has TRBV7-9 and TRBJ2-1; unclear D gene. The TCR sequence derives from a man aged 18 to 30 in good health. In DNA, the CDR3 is TGTGCCAGCAGCCTACATGTTTTGAATGAGCAGTTCTTC. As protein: CASSLHVLNEQFF.